The rows below give T cell receptor beta chains drawn from one sample of a study of T-cell memory formation after mild COVID-19. One entry per CDR3 protein results from TCRdb running MiXCR on the 5' RACE reads. This table has 450,000 or so distinct CDR3 sequences, 20% appearing once. The material sequenced was PBMCs or a T cell subset sorted from them (not recorded which). The receptors were gathered from an adult woman who had mild COVID-19 (a few samples of this study predate the infection). Cell type and time point are not known. The CDR3 runs from the conserved cysteine through the conserved F or W. D genes are given only for firm matches. Only some rows state a clone size, as once, few, many or a class for expanded clones.

TRBV20-1	NA	TRBJ1-1	NA	TGCAGTGCTAGAGGTACCCCCATATACGGGGCTGAAGCTTTCTTT	CSARGTPIYGAEAFF
TRBV7-9	NA	TRBJ2-5	TRBD1	TGTGCCAGCAGGAGTAGACAGGGGCCGGAGACCCAGTACTTC	CASRSRQGPETQYF
TRBV6-5	NA	TRBJ1-5	NA	TGTGCCAGCAGTTACCGGACAGCCCGAGATCAGCCCCAGCATTTT	CASSYRTARDQPQHF
TRBV3-1	many	TRBJ2-5	NA	TGTGCCAGCAGCCTCTCATGGGGCCAGTACTTC	CASSLSWGQYF
TRBV3-1	few	TRBJ2-2	NA	TGTGCCAGCAGCCAAGTGGTCCTTCAGAACACCGGGGAGCTGTTTTTT	CASSQVVLQNTGELFF
TRBV2	many	TRBJ2-7	NA	TGTGCCAGCAGTGAAGCGCTTGGCAGGGGCGAGCAGTACTTC	CASSEALGRGEQYF
TRBV12-3/TRBV12-4	few	TRBJ1-2	NA	TGTGCCAGCAGTTATAACAAGGTCTTCTTC	CASSYNKVFF
TRBV7-6	NA	TRBJ2-7	TRBD1	TGTGCCAGCAGCTTATTCGGGGGACAGGGGGACTACGAGCAGTACTTC	CASSLFGGQGDYEQYF
TRBV24-1	few	TRBJ2-2	NA	TGTGCCACCAGTGACTCGACAAGGGACACCGGGGAGCTGTTTTTT	CATSDSTRDTGELFF
TRBV5-1	NA	TRBJ2-7	NA	TGCGCCAGCAGCTTGGCCGTTGCGGGAACCTACGAGCAGTACTTC	CASSLAVAGTYEQYF
TRBV12-3/TRBV12-4	few	TRBJ2-5	NA	TGTGCCAGCACCAGGGGGGGGAAAGAGACCCAGTACTTC	CASTRGGKETQYF
TRBV18	few	TRBJ2-1	TRBD2	TGTGCCAGCTCACTCCTCACTAGCGGCTACAATGAGCAGTTCTTC	CASSLLTSGYNEQFF
TRBV12-3/TRBV12-4	NA	TRBJ1-2	TRBD1	TGTGCCAGCAGTTTAGCGGGGGCAGGGGGGAGAGGCTACACCTTC	CASSLAGAGGRGYTF
TRBV18	NA	TRBJ1-1	NA	TGTGCCAGCTCGGGGGTCCTAACAGGGGAAGCTTTCTTT	CASSGVLTGEAFF
TRBV4-2	few	TRBJ2-2	TRBD2	TGTGCCAGCAGCCATGAACACTTGATTGGACTAGCGGGAGACCCGAACACCGGGGAGCTGTTTTTT	CASSHEHLIGLAGDPNTGELFF
TRBV7-2	few	TRBJ1-2	NA	TGTGCCAGCAGCTTAGAATTTCGGGGTCAGGGGTATGGCTACACCTTC	CASSLEFRGQGYGYTF
TRBV12-3/TRBV12-4	NA	TRBJ1-1	NA	TGTGCCAGCAGTTTTGGGAGCACAATAAACACTGAAGCTTTCTTT	CASSFGSTINTEAFF
TRBV6-1	NA	TRBJ2-6	NA	TGTGCCAGCAGTCCCCGGACGGGGCTTAGCGGGGCCAACGTCCTGACTTTC	CASSPRTGLSGANVLTF
TRBV20-1	NA	TRBJ1-2	NA	TGCAGTGCTAGAGACGGCAGAGGACGATCACGGGGCTACACCTTC	CSARDGRGRSRGYTF
TRBV29-1	few	TRBJ2-3	NA	TGCAGCGTTTCTCCAGGGGCTCATACAGATACGCAGTATTTT	CSVSPGAHTDTQYF
TRBV7-9	NA	TRBJ2-1	NA	TGTGCCAGCAGCTTAGAAGGGTGGCTGGCGGGGACCTCCTACAATGAGCAGTTCTTC	CASSLEGWLAGTSYNEQFF
TRBV7-2	many	TRBJ1-1	TRBD1	TGTGCCAGCAGCTTAGGGTCAGGGGGCACTGAAGCTTTCTTT	CASSLGSGGTEAFF